Listed here are 9 T cell receptor beta chains from one sample, sequenced in a study of PD-L1 blockade in urothelial cancer. The sample's time point: pretreatment peripheral blood. Assay: immunoSEQ multiplex PCR; the TCRdb copy retains only in-frame clones and omits some. This repertoire shows around 38,000 clones, approximately 84% found once; its top ten account for around a sixth. Here the sequenced sample was PBMCs, taken around atezolizumab (anti-PD-L1) treatment. These receptors came from a man aged 55 to 70 with urothelial cancer.

The V gene is TRBV7-3, the J gene TRBJ1-2; TRBD1 aligns across 11 bases. Losses at the gene ends were 2 bases for V and 8 bases for J; bases not matched to a gene: 1. CDR3 length: 13 residues. Germline V gene sequence: CDR1 SGHTA, CDR2 FQGTGA. CDR3 DNA: TGTGCCAGCAGCTTAGGACAGGGGGCGGGCTACACCTTC. The encoded protein is CASSLGQGAGYTF.

This chain uses TRBV4-2 with TRBJ1-1; TRBD1 matches 10 bases. CDR1 LGHNA and CDR2 YNFKEQ come from the germline V gene. Unmatched junction bases numbered 5, after V lost 4 bases and J lost 3 bases. The CDR3 has 15 amino acids. The CDR3 sequence: CASSPRTGGDTEAFF. DNA for the CDR3: TGTGCCAGCAGCCCCCGGACAGGGGGGGACACTGAAGCTTTCTTT.

J is TRBJ2-1 and V is TRBV11-2, with 7 bases aligning to TRBD2. CDR1 and CDR2 from the germline V gene are SGHAT and FQNNGV. The CDR3 has 15 amino acids. V gave up 0 bases and J gave up 3 bases; unmatched junction bases: 2. In nucleotides, the CDR3 is TGTGCCAGCAGCTTAGAAGGGGACTACTACAATGAGCAGTTCTTC. Translated: CASSLEGDYYNEQFF.

V is TRBV5-1 and J is TRBJ1-1, with 7 bases that match TRBD1. Trimming removed 0 bases from V and 6 bases from J; junction bases left unmatched: 5. The germline gives CDR1 SGHRS, CDR2 YFSETQ. CDR3 length: 14 residues. The CDR3 nucleotides read TGCGCCAGCAGCTTGGGGGGAGACAGGGCTGAAGCTTTCTTT. This translates into CASSLGGDRAEAFF.

This sequence joins TRBV5-1 and TRBJ2-5; 14 nucleotides agree with TRBD2. Per the germline V gene, CDR1 is SGHRS and CDR2 is YFSETQ. J was trimmed by 4 bases and V by 4 bases; bases with no gene match: 9. The CDR3 is 17 amino acids. The chain's CDR3 is CASSTGLAGGPGETQYF. CDR3 sequence (DNA): TGCGCCAGCAGCACCGGACTAGCGGGAGGACCGGGAGAGACCCAGTACTTC.

The J gene is TRBJ1-5, the V gene TRBV6-5; D gene unclear. The CDR3 runs to 13 residues. Germline lookup yields CDR1 MNHEY and CDR2 SVGAGI. Between the trimmed V and J ends, which lost 6 bases and 7 bases, there was a span of 13 bases. CDR3 coding DNA: TGTGCCAGCAGACCTCCAGGCGAGCAGCCCCAGCATTTT. The encoded protein is CASRPPGEQPQHF.

The chain employs TRBV5-1 and TRBJ2-3, with 7 positions matching TRBD2. The CDR3 consists of 15 residues. Germline assignment: CDR1 SGHRS and CDR2 YFSETQ. The junction had 6 bases not matched to a gene; V was cut back by 4 bases and J by 1 base. Written as DNA, the CDR3 is TGCGCCAGCAGCCCGTTAGCGGGCGGCACAGATACGCAGTATTTT. Amino acid sequence: CASSPLAGGTDTQYF.

The chain employs TRBV5-1 and TRBJ2-5; D perhaps matches TRBD2 (6 bases). The CDR3 extends over 16 amino acids. V dropped 7 bases and J dropped 2 bases, with 21 bases sitting between them. Looked up from germline, CDR1 is SGHRS and CDR2 is YFSETQ. The CDR3 nucleotides read TGCGCCAGCCTCATGGGTCCGGGAGAGTTACAAGAGACCCAGTACTTC. It yields the protein CASLMGPGELQETQYF. The full variable domain, completed using reference TRBV5-1 and TRBJ2-5, is KAGVTQTPRYLIKTRGQQVTLSCSPISGHRSVSWYQQTPGQGLQFLFEYFSETQRNKGNFPGRFSGRQFSNSRSEMNVSTLELGDSALYLCASLMGPGELQETQYFGPGTRLLVL.

The chain uses TRBV30 and TRBJ1-2, with D tentatively TRBD1 (5 bases). V was cut by 1 base and J by 9 bases, with 18 bases left in between. Germline lookup yields CDR1 GTSNPN and CDR2 SVGIG (reference sequence). The length of the CDR3 is 14 residues. CDR3 residues: CAWSDAQGDSRYTF. The CDR3 bases are TGTGCCTGGAGTGATGCCCAGGGTGATTCGCGCTACACCTTC.